There are a few counts of the clone carrying this TCR beta chain. The target antigen is unknown. This sample was included in a study of OX40 agonist ivuxolimab in advanced cancers. At the level of the study: The group had a mean age of around 60 years, ranged from about 20 to 80, and was roughly 83% male. Three individuals attained partial responses, comprising one hepatocellular carcinoma case and two cutaneous melanoma cases. Overall study findings and caveats: Low normalized T-cell clonal expansion was additionally recorded for some nonresponders.

Systemic immunosuppression or a history of autoimmune disease excluded patients. Per germline, CDR1 MNHEY and CDR2 SMNVEV (reference sequence). The CDR3 has 13 residues. V lost 2 bases to trimming and J lost 7 bases; unmatched junction nucleotides: 4. Clones were sequenced by immunoSEQ multiplex PCR, and TCRdb holds only the in-frame ones, with some missing. The sample contains about 68,000 clones, about 84% of which appear only once. The clonotype was recovered from an adult with an advanced solid tumor such as melanoma, head and neck, liver or kidney cancer. The chain uses TRBV27 and TRBJ1-2; 7 bases agree with TRBD1. Sequencing was performed on CD4+ or CD8+ T cells sorted from blood, taken in a trial of the OX40 agonist ivuxolimab. Here the CDR3 DNA reads TGTGCCAGCAGTTTAATGGCAGGGGGTGGCTACACCTTC. Protein product: CASSLMAGGGYTF.